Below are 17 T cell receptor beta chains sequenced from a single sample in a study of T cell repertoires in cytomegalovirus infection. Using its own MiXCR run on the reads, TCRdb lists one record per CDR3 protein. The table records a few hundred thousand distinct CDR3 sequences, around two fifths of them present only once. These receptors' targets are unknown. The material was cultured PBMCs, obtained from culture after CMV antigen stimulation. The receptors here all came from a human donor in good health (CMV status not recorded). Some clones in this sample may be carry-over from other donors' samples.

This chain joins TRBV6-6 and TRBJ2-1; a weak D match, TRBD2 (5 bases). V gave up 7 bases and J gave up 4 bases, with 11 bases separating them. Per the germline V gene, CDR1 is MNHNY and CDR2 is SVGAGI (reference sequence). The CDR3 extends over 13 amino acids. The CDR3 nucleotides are TGTGCCAGCAAGAGGGCCGGGTACAATGAGCAGTTCTTC. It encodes CASKRAGYNEQFF.

The CDR3 sequence: CASSPQTGSPTSSGNTIYF. CDR3 sequence (DNA): TGTGCCAGCAGCCCCCAGACAGGGTCCCCCACGAGCTCTGGAAACACCATATATTTT. The chain recombines TRBV7-2 with TRBJ1-3; 7 nucleotides line up with TRBD1. The junction had 16 bases not matched to a gene; V was cut back by 5 bases and J by 0 bases. This CDR3 region has 19 residues. The germline V gene encodes CDR1 SGHTA and CDR2 FQGNSA.

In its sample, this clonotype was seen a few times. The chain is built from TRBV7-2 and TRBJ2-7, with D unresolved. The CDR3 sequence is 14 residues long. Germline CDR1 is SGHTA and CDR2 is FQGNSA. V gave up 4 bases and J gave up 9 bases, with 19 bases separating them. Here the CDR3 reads CASSSGSIPMMQYF. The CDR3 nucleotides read TGTGCCAGCAGCTCGGGCAGTATCCCTATGATGCAGTACTTC.

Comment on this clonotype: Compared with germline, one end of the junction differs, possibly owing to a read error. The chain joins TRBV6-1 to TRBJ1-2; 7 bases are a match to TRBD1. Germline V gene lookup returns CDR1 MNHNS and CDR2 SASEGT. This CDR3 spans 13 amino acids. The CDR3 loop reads CASGPNRDSQIFF. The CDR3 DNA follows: TGTGCCAGCGGGCCAAACCGGGACAGCCAGATCTTTTTC.

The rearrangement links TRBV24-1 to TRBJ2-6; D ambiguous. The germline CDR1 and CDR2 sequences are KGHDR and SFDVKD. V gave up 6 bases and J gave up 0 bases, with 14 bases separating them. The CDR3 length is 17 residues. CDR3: CATSTRPLHSGANVLTF. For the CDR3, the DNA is TGTGCCACCAGTACAAGGCCCCTCCACTCTGGGGCCAACGTCCTGACTTTC.

For the CDR3, the DNA is TGCGCCAGCAGCCAAGCGTTCGGTCCTCTAAGGGTCTACGAGCAGTACTTC. Amino acids: CASSQAFGPLRVYEQYF. This chain connects TRBV4-1 to TRBJ2-7; no clear D. The germline V gene encodes CDR1 MGHRA and CDR2 YSYEKL. Trimming removed 1 base from V and 3 bases from J, with 19 bases in between. The CDR3 length is 17 residues.

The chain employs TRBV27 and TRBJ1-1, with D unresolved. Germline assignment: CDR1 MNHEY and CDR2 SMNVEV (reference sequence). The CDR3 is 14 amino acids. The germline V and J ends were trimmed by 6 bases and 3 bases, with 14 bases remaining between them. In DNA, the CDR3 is TGTGCCAGCAGCGTGGGTTCGGAGTACACTGAAGCTTTCTTT. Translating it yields CASSVGSEYTEAFF.

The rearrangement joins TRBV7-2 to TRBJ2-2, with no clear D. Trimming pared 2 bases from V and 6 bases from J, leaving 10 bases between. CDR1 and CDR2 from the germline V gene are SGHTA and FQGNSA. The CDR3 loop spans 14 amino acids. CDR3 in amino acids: CASSLIVIAGELFF. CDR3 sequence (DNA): TGTGCCAGCAGCTTAATTGTTATTGCCGGGGAGCTGTTTTTT. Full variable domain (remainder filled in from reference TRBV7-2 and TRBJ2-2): GAGVSQSPSNKVTEKGKDVELRCDPISGHTALYWYRQSLGQGLEFLIYFQGNSAPDKSGLPSDRFSAERTGGSVSTLTIQRTQQEDSAVYLCASSLIVIAGELFFGEGSRLTVL.

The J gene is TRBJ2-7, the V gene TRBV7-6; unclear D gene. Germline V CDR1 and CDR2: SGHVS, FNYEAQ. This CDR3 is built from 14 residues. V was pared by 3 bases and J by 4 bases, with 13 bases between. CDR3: CASSLGKLEYEQYF. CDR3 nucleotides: TGTGCCAGCAGCTTGGGGAAGCTAGAATACGAGCAGTACTTC.

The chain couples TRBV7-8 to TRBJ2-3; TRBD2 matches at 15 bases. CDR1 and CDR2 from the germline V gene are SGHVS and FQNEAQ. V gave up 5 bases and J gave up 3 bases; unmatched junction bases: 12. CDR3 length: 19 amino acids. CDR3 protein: CASSPPPRTSGRGTDTQYF. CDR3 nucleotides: TGTGCCAGCAGCCCCCCCCCGAGGACTAGCGGGAGGGGGACAGATACGCAGTATTTT.

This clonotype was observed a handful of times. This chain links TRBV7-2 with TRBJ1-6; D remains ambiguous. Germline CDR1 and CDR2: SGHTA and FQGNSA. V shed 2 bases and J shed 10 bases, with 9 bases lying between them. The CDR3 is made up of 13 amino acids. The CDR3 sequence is CASSLFERSPLHF. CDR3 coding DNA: TGTGCCAGCAGCTTATTTGAGAGGTCACCCCTCCACTTT.

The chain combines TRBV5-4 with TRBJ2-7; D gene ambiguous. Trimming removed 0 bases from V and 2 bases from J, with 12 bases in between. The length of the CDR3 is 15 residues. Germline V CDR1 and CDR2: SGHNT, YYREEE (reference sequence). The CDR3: CASSLERKHPYEQYF. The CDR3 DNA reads TGTGCCAGCAGCTTGGAGAGGAAGCATCCCTACGAGCAGTACTTC.

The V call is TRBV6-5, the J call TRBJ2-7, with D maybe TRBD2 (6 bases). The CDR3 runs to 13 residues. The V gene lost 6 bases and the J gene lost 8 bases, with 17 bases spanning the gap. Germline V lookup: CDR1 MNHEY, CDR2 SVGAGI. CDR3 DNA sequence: TGTGCCAGCAGCCGCGCCCGGGACTCGAAGCAGTACTTC. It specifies CASSRARDSKQYF.

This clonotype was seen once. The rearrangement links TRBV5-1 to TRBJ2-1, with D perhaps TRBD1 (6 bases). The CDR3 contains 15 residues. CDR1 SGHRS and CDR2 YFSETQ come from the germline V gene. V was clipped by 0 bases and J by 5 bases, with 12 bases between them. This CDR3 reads CASSLVVGANNEQFF. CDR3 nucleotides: TGCGCCAGCAGCTTGGTGGTGGGGGCCAACAATGAGCAGTTCTTC.

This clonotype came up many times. CDR3 coding DNA: TGTGCTATAGACAGGGGGAATCGAGGCTATGGCTACACCTTC. This gives the protein CAIDRGNRGYGYTF. The chain has TRBV28 and TRBJ1-2, with TRBD1 matching 9 bases. Germline V CDR1 and CDR2: MDHEN, SYDVKM. The CDR3 is 14 amino acids.

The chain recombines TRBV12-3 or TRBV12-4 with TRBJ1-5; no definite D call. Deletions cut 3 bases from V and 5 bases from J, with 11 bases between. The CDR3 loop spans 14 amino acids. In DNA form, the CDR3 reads TGTGCCAGCAGTTTCCCCAGACGGGATCAGCCCCAGCATTTT. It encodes CASSFPRRDQPQHF.

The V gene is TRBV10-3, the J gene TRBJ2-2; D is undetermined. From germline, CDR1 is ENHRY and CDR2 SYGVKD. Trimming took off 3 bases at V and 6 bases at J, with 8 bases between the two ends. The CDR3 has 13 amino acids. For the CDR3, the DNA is TGTGCCATCAGTGATCGGAGTCCCGGGGAGCTGTTTTTT. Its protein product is CAISDRSPGELFF.